Sequencing of this TCR beta chain was carried out in a study of blood T cell repertoires in COVID-19. Libraries were prepared by immunoSEQ multiplex PCR; TCRdb keeps only in-frame clonotypes and omits some of them. This sample has around 180,000 clones, with nearly 90% found just once. Germline-derived CDR1 and CDR2 are KGHDR and SFDVKD. The CDR3 loop spans 18 amino acids. Trimming removed 0 bases from V and 4 bases from J; junction bases left unmatched: 13. The gene calls are TRBV24-1 and TRBJ1-2; TRBD1 agrees at 7 bases. This TCR was sampled from a woman aged 40 to 50 with acute COVID-19. The sample taken for sequencing was PBMCs or T cells enriched from blood (not recorded which). CDR3: CATSDLSDREARGYGYTF. As DNA, the CDR3 is TGTGCCACCAGTGATTTGAGCGACAGGGAGGCCAGGGGCTATGGCTACACCTTC.